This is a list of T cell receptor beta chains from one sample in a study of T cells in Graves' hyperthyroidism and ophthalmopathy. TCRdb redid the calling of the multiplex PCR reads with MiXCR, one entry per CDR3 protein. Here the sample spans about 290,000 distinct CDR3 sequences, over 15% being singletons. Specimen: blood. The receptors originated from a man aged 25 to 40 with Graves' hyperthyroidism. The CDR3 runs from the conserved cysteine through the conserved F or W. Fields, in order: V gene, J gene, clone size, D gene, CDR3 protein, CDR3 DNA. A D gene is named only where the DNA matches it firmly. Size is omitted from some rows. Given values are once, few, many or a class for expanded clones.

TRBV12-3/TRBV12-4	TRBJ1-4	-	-	CASTFSSTNEKLFF	TGTGCCAGCACTTTCAGTTCAACTAATGAAAAACTGTTTTTT
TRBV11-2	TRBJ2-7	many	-	CASQAGTDSYEQYF	TGTGCCAGCCAGGCCGGGACGGATTCCTACGAGCAGTACTTC
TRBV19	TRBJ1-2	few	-	CASSAARGGNYGYTF	TGTGCCAGTAGTGCCGCGAGAGGCGGGAACTATGGCTACACCTTC
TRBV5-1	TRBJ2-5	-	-	CASSFGLPGEQETQYF	TGCGCCAGCAGCTTCGGACTACCGGGGGAACAAGAGACCCAGTACTTC
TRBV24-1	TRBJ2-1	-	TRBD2	CATSDLGLDNEQFF	TGTGCCACCAGTGATTTGGGACTAGACAATGAGCAGTTCTTC
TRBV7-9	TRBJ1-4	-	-	CASSSDQKLFF	TGTGCCAGCAGCTCGGACCAAAAACTGTTTTTT
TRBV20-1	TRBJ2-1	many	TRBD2	CSARDPRAGAYNEQFF	TGCAGTGCTAGAGACCCTCGCGCGGGAGCGTACAATGAGCAGTTCTTC
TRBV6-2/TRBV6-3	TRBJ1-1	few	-	CANYLTGLEAFF	TGTGCCAACTATCTAACAGGCCTAGAAGCTTTCTTT
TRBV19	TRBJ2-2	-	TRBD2	CASSIGTSGRATGELFF	TGTGCCAGTAGTATAGGGACTAGCGGGAGGGCCACCGGGGAGCTGTTTTTT
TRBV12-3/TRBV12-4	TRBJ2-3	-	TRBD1	CASIEQGSHSTDTQYF	TGTGCCAGCATCGAACAGGGGTCCCATAGCACAGATACGCAGTATTTT
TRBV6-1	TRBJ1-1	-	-	CASRGVGLAEAFF	TGTGCCAGCAGAGGGGTCGGTTTGGCTGAAGCTTTCTTT
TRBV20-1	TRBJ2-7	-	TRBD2	CSASSGRPYEQYF	TGCAGTGCTAGTAGCGGGAGGCCCTACGAGCAGTACTTC
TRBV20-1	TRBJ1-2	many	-	CSAGLTDYGYTF	TGCAGTGCAGGCTTAACGGACTATGGCTACACCTTC
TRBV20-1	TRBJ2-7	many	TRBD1	CSARGQGGLYEQYF	TGCAGTGCTAGGGGACAGGGGGGGTTGTACGAGCAGTACTTC
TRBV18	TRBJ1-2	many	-	CASSPWTFYGYTF	TGTGCCAGCTCACCCTGGACATTCTATGGCTACACCTTC
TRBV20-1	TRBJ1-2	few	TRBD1	CSARQSTGAGYTF	TGCAGTGCTAGACAATCGACAGGGGCCGGCTACACCTTC
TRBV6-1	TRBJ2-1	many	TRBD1	CASSYGTEYNEQFF	TGTGCCAGCAGTTACGGGACAGAGTACAATGAGCAGTTCTTC
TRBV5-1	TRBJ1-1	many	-	CASSPGGSLFEAFF	TGCGCCAGCAGCCCGGGGGGGTCCTTATTTGAAGCTTTCTTT
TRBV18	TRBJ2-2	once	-	CASSGIIGELFF	TGTGCCAGCTCGGGGATTATCGGGGAGCTGTTTTTT
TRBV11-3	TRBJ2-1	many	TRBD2	CASSRTSGLVHNEQFF	TGTGCCAGCAGCCGCACTTCGGGACTAGTCCACAATGAGCAGTTCTTC
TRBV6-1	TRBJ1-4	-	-	CASSEVGTLHLATSEKLFF	TGTGCCAGCAGTGAAGTCGGGACCCTCCATCTCGCAACTAGTGAAAAACTGTTTTTT
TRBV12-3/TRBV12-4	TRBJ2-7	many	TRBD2	CASSPGLAGASYEQYF	TGTGCCAGCAGTCCGGGACTAGCGGGAGCGTCCTACGAGCAGTACTTC
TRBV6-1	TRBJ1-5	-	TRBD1	CASSSPGTGNNQPQHF	TGTGCCAGCAGTAGTCCCGGGACAGGGAACAATCAGCCCCAGCATTTT
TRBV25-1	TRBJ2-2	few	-	CASSVQRNTGELFF	TGTGCCAGCAGCGTACAGCGCAACACCGGGGAGCTGTTTTTT
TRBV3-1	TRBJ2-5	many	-	CASSQDGGSEETQYF	TGTGCCAGCAGCCAAGATGGCGGTAGCGAGGAGACCCAGTACTTC
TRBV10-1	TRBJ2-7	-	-	CASSAKADSSYEQYF	TGCGCCAGCAGTGCAAAAGCGGATAGCTCCTACGAGCAGTACTTC
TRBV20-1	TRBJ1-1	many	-	CSARGPVMNTEAFF	TGCAGTGCAAGAGGGCCTGTAATGAACACTGAAGCTTTCTTT
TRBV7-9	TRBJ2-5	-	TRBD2	CASSRAGEGTQYF	TGTGCCAGCAGCCGAGCGGGAGAAGGGACCCAGTACTTC
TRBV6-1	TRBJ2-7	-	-	CASSEVSRPAAYEQYF	TGTGCCAGCAGTGAAGTATCCCGCCCGGCAGCCTACGAGCAGTACTTC
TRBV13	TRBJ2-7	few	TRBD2	CASSFLSGSNEQYF	TGTGCCAGCAGCTTTTTGAGCGGGAGCAACGAGCAGTACTTC
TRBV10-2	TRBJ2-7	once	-	CASNPGRTLYNEQYF	TGCGCCAGCAACCCCGGTAGGACGCTGTACAATGAGCAGTACTTC
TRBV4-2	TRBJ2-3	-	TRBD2	CASSQEPAGGGGDTQYF	TGTGCCAGCAGCCAAGAACCGGCGGGAGGGGGGGGAGATACGCAGTATTTT
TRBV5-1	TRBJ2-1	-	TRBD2	CASSLLSSGRANEQFF	TGCGCCAGCAGCCTTCTTTCTAGCGGGAGGGCCAATGAGCAGTTCTTC
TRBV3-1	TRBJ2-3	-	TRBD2	CASSQALAGEITDTQYF	TGTGCCAGCAGCCAAGCACTAGCGGGAGAGATCACAGATACGCAGTATTTT